Listed below are T cell receptor beta chains from one sample, sequenced in a study of tumor-infiltrating lymphocytes in primary liver carcinoma. TCRdb passed the multiplex PCR reads through MiXCR, listing each CDR3 protein once. The sample contains about 310,000 distinct CDR3 sequences, around three fifths of which appear only once. Source material: peripheral blood. Every receptor here comes from a man aged 35 to 55 with primary liver carcinoma and hepatitis B virus infection. CDR3s include the opening cysteine and the closing phenylalanine or tryptophan. D genes are given only for firm matches. A row's size may be missing; if present it is once, few, many or a size class.

d_call j_call v_call clone_size cdr3_aa cdr3_nt
TRBD1 TRBJ1-3 TRBV7-8 . CGSSLTQGMSGNTIYF TGTGGCAGCAGCTTAACACAGGGGATGTCTGGAAACACCATATATTTT
. TRBJ2-3 TRBV11-2 . CASSTDRTDTQYF TGTGCCAGCAGCACGGACAGAACAGATACGCAGTATTTT
. TRBJ2-4 TRBV5-1 few CASSLDRDIQYF TGCGCCAGCAGCTTGGACAGGGACATTCAGTACTTC
. TRBJ2-1 TRBV6-5 many CASSYSGNEQFF TGTGCCAGCAGTTACTCGGGGAATGAGCAGTTCTTC
. TRBJ2-1 TRBV29-1 . CSVEASVQETLYF TGCAGCGTTGAAGCCTCGGTACAGGAGACCCTGTACTTC
. TRBJ2-4 TRBV4-2 . CASNQDSGRGAPGNIQYF TGTGCCAGCAACCAAGATTCTGGTAGGGGGGCCCCGGGAAACATTCAGTACTTC
. TRBJ2-2 TRBV5-5 . CASSRYQGNTGELFF TGTGCCAGCAGCCGCTACCAGGGGAACACCGGGGAGCTGTTTTTT
TRBD2 TRBJ2-1 TRBV5-5 . CTSSLESTGTSRFNEQFF TGTACCAGCAGCTTGGAATCAACCGGGACTAGCCGATTCAATGAGCAGTTCTTC
. TRBJ2-7 TRBV11-1 . CASNPGRLSGEQYF TGTGCCAGCAACCCGGGACGCTTATCGGGCGAGCAGTACTTC
. TRBJ1-1 TRBV30 . CAWSVPGGTEAFF TGTGCCTGGAGTGTACCCGGGGGCACTGAAGCTTTCTTT
TRBD1 TRBJ2-2 TRBV11-1 . CACSRTGGVTGELFF TGTGCATGCAGCAGGACAGGGGGCGTTACCGGGGAGCTGTTTTTT
. TRBJ1-1 TRBV6-6 . CAGSHSEDTEAFF TGTGCCGGCAGTCACTCCGAGGACACTGAAGCTTTCTTT
. TRBJ2-7 TRBV7-8 . CASSQGKRHFLKGEQYF TGTGCCAGCAGCCAGGGGAAGAGACACTTCCTGAAAGGCGAGCAGTACTTC
. TRBJ2-2 TRBV11-2 . CASSLRRTRTGELFF TGTGCCAGCAGCTTAAGAAGGACGAGGACCGGGGAGCTGTTTTTT
. TRBJ2-1 TRBV28 once CGSNTKYEQFF TGTGGCAGCAACACCAAGTATGAGCAGTTCTTC
. TRBJ2-1 TRBV12-3/TRBV12-4 many CASRRTENNEQFF TGTGCCAGCAGGAGGACAGAGAACAATGAGCAGTTCTTC
TRBD2 TRBJ2-3 TRBV5-1 many CASNSGSTADTQYF TGCGCCAGCAATAGCGGGAGTACCGCAGATACGCAGTATTTT
. TRBJ2-5 TRBV5-4 . CPSSYTAVQETQYF TGTCCCAGCAGCTACACAGCAGTCCAAGAGACCCAGTACTTC
. TRBJ2-2 TRBV29-1 many CSVRVDGELFF TGCAGCGTTCGGGTTGACGGGGAGCTGTTTTTT
TRBD1 TRBJ1-4 TRBV6-6 . CASSPRTGGRGKLFF TGTGCCAGCAGTCCCAGGACAGGGGGCAGGGGAAAACTGTTTTTT
TRBD1 TRBJ2-7 TRBV4-1 many CASSPVRDRGSYEQYF TGCGCCAGCAGCCCCGTCCGGGACAGGGGCTCTTACGAGCAGTACTTC
. TRBJ2-3 TRBV5-1 few CASSLDGDRADTQYF TGCGCCAGCAGCTTGGACGGGGATCGGGCAGATACGCAGTATTTT
. TRBJ1-3 TRBV29-1 . CSAKGSVNTIYF TGCAGCGCCAAGGGGTCCGTAAACACCATATATTTT
. TRBJ2-6 TRBV6-5 . CASSYSSPGANVMTF TGTGCCAGCAGTTACTCGTCTCCGGGGGCCAACGTCATGACTTTC
. TRBJ1-5 TRBV12-3/TRBV12-4 . CASSSTLGVWVSNQPKHF TGTGCCAGCAGTTCTACCCTTGGGGTCTGGGTGAGCAATCAGCCCAAGCATTTT
. TRBJ1-2 TRBV28 few CASGQGWYGYTF TGTGCCAGCGGGCAGGGGTGGTATGGCTACACCTTC
. TRBJ1-2 TRBV6-1 few CASSEAGRGASVRYTF TGTGCCAGCAGTGAAGCTGGAAGGGGGGCTTCCGTTCGCTACACCTTC
. TRBJ1-5 TRBV12-3/TRBV12-4 few CASTPGAGNQPQHF TGTGCCAGCACCCCCGGGGCGGGCAATCAGCCCCAGCATTTT
. TRBJ2-7 TRBV6-1 many CASSGGPRDEQYF TGTGCCAGCAGTGGTGGCCCTCGGGACGAGCAGTACTTC
TRBD2 TRBJ2-1 TRBV29-1 many CSVEAGGESSEQFF TGCAGCGTTGAAGCGGGAGGGGAATCTTCTGAGCAGTTCTTC
TRBD2 TRBJ2-7 TRBV29-1 . CNGITGTRPYEQYF TGCAACGGTATAACCGGGACTAGACCCTACGAGCAGTACTTC
. TRBJ2-7 TRBV5-4 . CASSLDTGSYEQYF TGTGCCAGCAGCTTGGACACCGGATCCTACGAGCAGTACTTC
TRBD2 TRBJ2-5 TRBV6-2/TRBV6-3 . CAGSPLLAGGETLYF TGTGCCGGTAGCCCCCTGCTAGCGGGCGGAGAGACCCTGTACTTC